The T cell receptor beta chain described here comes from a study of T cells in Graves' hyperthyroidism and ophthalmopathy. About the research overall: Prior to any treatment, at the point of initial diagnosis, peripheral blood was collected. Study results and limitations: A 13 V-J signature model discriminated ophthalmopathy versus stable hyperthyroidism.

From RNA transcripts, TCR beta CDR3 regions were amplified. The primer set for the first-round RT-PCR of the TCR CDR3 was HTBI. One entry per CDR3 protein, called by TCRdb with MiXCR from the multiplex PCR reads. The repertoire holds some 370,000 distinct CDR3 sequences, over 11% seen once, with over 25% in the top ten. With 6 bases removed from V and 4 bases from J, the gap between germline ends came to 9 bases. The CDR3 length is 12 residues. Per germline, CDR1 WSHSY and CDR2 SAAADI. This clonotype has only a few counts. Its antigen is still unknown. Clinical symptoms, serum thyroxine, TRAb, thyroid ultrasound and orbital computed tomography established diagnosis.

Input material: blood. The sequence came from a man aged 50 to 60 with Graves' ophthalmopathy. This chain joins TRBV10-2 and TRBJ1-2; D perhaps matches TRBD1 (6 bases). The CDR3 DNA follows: TGCGCCAGCAGGACGGACAGCTATGGCTACACCTTC. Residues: CASRTDSYGYTF.